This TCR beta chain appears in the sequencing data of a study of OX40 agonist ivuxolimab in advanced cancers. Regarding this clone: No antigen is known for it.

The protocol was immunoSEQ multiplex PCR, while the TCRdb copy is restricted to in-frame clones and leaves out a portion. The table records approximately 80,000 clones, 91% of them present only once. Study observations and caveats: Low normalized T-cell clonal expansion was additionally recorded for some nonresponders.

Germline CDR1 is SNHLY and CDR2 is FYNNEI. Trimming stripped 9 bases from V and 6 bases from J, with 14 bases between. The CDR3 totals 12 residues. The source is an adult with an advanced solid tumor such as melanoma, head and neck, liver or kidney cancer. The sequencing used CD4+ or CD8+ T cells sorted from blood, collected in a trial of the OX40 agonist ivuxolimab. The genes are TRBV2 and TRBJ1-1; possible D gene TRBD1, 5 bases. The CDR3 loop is CASVGTDPEAFF. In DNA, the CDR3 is TGTGCCAGTGTCGGGACGGACCCTGAAGCTTTCTTT. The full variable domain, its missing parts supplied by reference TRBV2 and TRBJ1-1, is EPEVTQTPSHQVTQMGQEVILRCVPISNHLYFYWYRQILGQKVEFLVSFYNNEISEKSEIFDDQFSVERPDGSNFTLKIRSTKLEDSAMYFCASVGTDPEAFFGQGTRLTVV.